Sequencing of this T cell receptor (beta chain) was carried out in a study of OX40 agonist ivuxolimab in advanced cancers. V gave up 5 bases and J gave up 1 base; unmatched junction bases: 8. The CDR3 has 16 residues. From germline, CDR1 is MNHNY and CDR2 SVGAGI (reference sequence). Concerning this clone: Its antigen remains unknown.

Sequencing was performed with immunoSEQ multiplex PCR; in TCRdb, only in-frame clones are kept and a portion is missing. The table shows just under 65,000 clones, with 84% occurring only once. Regarding the study as a whole: Also present in some nonresponders was a low level of normalized T-cell clonal expansion.

The sequence came from an adult with an advanced solid tumor such as melanoma, head and neck, liver or kidney cancer. The V call is TRBV6-6, the J call TRBJ2-7; TRBD1 matches 10 bases. This specimen was CD4+ or CD8+ T cells sorted from blood, taken in a trial of the OX40 agonist ivuxolimab. The CDR3 nucleotides are TGTGCCAGCAGTACGGCGGGACAGGGGATGTCCTACGAGCAGTACTTC. This codes for CASSTAGQGMSYEQYF.